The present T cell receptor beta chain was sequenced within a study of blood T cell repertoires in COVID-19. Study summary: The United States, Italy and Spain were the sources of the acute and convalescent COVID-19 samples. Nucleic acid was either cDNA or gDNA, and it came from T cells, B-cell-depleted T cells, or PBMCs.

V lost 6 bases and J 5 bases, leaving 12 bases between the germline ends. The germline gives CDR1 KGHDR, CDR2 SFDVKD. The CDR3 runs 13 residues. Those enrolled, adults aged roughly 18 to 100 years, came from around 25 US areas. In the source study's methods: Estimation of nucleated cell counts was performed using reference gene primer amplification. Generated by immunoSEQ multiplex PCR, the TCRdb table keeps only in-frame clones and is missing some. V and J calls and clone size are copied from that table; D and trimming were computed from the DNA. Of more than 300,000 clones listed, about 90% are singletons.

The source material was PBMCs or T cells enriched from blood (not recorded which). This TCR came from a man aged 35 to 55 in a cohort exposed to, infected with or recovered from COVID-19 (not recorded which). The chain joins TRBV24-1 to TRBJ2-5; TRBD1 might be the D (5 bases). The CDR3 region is CATSPGLKETQYF. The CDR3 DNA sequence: TGTGCCACCAGTCCAGGGTTAAAGGAGACCCAGTACTTC.